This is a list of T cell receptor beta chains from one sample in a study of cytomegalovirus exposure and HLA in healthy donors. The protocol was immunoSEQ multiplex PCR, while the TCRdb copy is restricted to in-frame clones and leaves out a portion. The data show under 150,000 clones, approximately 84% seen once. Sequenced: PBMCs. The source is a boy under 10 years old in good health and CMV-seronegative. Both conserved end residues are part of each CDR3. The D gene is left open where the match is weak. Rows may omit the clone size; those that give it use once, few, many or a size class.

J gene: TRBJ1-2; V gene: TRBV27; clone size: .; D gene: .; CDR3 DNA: TGTGCCAGCAGTCCGGCAGGGCTCTCTAACTATGGCTACACCTTC; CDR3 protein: CASSPAGLSNYGYTF
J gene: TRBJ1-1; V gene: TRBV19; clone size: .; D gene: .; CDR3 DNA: TGTGCCAGTAGTATAGGGGACATGACTGAAGCTTTCTTT; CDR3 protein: CASSIGDMTEAFF
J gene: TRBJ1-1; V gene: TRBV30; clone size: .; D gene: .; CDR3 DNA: TGTGCCTGGAGCCTCAAGGGGGGGGCAGAAGCTTTCTTT; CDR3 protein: CAWSLKGGAEAFF
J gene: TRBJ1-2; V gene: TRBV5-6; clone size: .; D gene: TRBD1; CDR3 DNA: TGTGCCAGCAGCTATGGGACAGCCGATTCCTATGGCTACACCTTC; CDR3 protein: CASSYGTADSYGYTF
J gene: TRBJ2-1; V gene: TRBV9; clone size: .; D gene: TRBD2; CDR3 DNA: TGTGCCAGCAGCGTAGAAAAGGCGGGGGACTCCTACAATGAGCAGTTCTTC; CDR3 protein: CASSVEKAGDSYNEQFF
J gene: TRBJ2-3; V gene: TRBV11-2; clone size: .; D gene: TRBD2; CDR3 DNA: TGTGCCAGCAGCCCCTCTAGCGGCCCGACAGATACACAGTATTTT; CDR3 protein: CASSPSSGPTDTQYF
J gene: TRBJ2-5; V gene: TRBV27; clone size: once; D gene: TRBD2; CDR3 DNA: TGTGCCAGCAGTCCCCTACTAGCGGGAACCCAAGAGACCCAGTACTTC; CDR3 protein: CASSPLLAGTQETQYF
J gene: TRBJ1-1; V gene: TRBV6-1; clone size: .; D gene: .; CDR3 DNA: TGTGCCAGCACGGCGACTACGAACACTGAAGCTTTCTTT; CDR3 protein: CASTATTNTEAFF
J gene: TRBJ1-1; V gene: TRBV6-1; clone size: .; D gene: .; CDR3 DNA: TGTGCCAGCAAAGAATTCGGGGGAGGGGGGACTGAAGCTTTCTTT; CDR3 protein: CASKEFGGGGTEAFF
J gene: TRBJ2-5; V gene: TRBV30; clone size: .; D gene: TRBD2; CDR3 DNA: TGTGCCTGGAGCATCGGGAGGGTAGGGGAGACCCAGTACTTC; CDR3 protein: CAWSIGRVGETQYF
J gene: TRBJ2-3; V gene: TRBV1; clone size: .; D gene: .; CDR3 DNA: TGCACCAGCAGCCAAGATTCGGACAGTCCCAACACAGATACGCAGTATTTT; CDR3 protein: CTSSQDSDSPNTDTQYF
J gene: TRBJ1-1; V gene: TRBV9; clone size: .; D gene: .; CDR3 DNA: TGTGCCAGCAGCGGCAGGGGATTGAACACTGAAGCTTTCTTT; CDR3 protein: CASSGRGLNTEAFF
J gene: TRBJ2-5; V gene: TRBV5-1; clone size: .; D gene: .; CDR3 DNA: TGCGCCAGCAGCGCCTTAGCGGTACTCCAAGAGACCCAGTACTTC; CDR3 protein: CASSALAVLQETQYF
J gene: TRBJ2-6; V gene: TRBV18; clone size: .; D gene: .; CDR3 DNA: TGTGCCAGCTCACCCGGGGGGCTCTCTGGGGCCAACGTCCTGACTTTC; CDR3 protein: CASSPGGLSGANVLTF
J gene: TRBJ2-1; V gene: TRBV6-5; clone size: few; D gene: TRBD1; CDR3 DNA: TGTGCCAGCACCCGGAGACAGGGCGGTGAGCAGTTCTTC; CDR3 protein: CASTRRQGGEQFF
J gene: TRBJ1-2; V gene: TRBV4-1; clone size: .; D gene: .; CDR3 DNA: TGCGCCAGCAGCCAAGGTTTACAGGGTCCCTTCTATGGCTACACCTTC; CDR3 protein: CASSQGLQGPFYGYTF
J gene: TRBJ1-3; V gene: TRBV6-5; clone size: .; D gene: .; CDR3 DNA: TGTGCCAGCAGTTACGGGGGCCAGGGAAGAAACACCATATATTTT; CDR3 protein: CASSYGGQGRNTIYF
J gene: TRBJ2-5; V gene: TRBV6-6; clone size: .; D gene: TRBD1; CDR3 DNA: TGTGCCACTAACCGGGACAGCCAAGAGACCCAGTACTTC; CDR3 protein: CATNRDSQETQYF
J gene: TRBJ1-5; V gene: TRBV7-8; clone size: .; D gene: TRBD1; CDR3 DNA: TGTGCCAGCAGCACCCGGACAGGGGATCAGCCCCAGCATTTT; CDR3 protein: CASSTRTGDQPQHF
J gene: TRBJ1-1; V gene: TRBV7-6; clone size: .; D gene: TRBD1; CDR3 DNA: TGTGCCAGCAACCAGTTGGGCAGGGGGGAAGGCACTGAAGCTTTCTTT; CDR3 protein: CASNQLGRGEGTEAFF
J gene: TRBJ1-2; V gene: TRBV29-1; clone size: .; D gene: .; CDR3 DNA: TGCAGCGTTGATTGGGTAGGGGTGGACTATGGCTACACCTTC; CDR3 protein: CSVDWVGVDYGYTF
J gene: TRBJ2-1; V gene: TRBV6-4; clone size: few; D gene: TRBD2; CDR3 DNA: TGTGCCAGCAGCAAGACTAGCGGGGGTGAGAATGAGCAGTTCTTC; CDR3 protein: CASSKTSGGENEQFF
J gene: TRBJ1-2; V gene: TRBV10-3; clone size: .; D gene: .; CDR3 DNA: TGTGCCATCAGTGACCAGGGACACCCTACTGTGGATGGCTACACCTTC; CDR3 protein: CAISDQGHPTVDGYTF
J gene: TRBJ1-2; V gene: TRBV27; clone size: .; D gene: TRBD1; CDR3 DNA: TGTGCCAGCAGCCCCCAGGGGGTTCCCTATGGCTACACCTTC; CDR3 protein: CASSPQGVPYGYTF
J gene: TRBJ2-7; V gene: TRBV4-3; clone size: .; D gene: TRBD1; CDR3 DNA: TGCGCCAGCAGCACAGAACTCCGGGACAGGGTCCACGAGCAGTACTTC; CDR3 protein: CASSTELRDRVHEQYF
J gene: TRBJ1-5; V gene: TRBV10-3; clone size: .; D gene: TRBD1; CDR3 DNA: TGTGCCATCAGGGGACAGTATAGCAATCAGCCCCAGCATTTT; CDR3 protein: CAIRGQYSNQPQHF
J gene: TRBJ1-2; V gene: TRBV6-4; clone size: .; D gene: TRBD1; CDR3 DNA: TGTGCCACCCGGGACAGGGAAATGGATGGCTACACCTTC; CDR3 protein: CATRDREMDGYTF
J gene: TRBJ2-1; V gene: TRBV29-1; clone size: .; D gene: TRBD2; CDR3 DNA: TGCTCCCGCGGGGGTTCCTACAATGAGCAGTTCTTC; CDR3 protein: CSRGGSYNEQFF
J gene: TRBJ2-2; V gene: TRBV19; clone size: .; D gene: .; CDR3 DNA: TGTGCCAGTAGTACCCTGAGCACCGGGGAGCTGTTTTTT; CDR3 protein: CASSTLSTGELFF
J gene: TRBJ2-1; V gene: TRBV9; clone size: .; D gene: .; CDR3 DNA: TGTGCCAGCAGCGTAAGGGGCCTGAATGAGCAGTTCTTC; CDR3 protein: CASSVRGLNEQFF
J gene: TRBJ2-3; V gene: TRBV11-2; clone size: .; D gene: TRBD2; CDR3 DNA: TGTGCCAGCAGCTTTAACCTAGCGGGAGGGCTAGGAGATACGCAGTATTTT; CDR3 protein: CASSFNLAGGLGDTQYF
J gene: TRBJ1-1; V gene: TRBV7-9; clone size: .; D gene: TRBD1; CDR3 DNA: TGTGCCAGCAGCCCAAGACAGGGCGAGAACACTGAAGCTTTCTTT; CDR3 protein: CASSPRQGENTEAFF
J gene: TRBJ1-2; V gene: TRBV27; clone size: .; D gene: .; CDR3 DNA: TGTGCCAGCAGTTCCCCCTCCCGTAAATATGGCTACACCTTC; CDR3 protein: CASSSPSRKYGYTF
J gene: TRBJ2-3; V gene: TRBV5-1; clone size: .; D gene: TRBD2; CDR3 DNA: TGCGCCAGCAGCGGCGGACTAGCGGGAGGGCCTAAAGATACGCAGTATTTT; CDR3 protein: CASSGGLAGGPKDTQYF
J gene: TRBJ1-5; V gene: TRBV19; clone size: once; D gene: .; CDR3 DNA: TGTGCCAGTAGTATCCGGGGCAATCAGCCCCAGCATTTT; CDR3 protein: CASSIRGNQPQHF
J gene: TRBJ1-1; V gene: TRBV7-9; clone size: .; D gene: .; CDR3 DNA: TGTGCCAGCAGCTTTAACTTACCGAACACTGAAGCTTTCTTT; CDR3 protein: CASSFNLPNTEAFF
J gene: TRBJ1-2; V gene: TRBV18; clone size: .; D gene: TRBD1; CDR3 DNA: TGTGCCAGCTCACCCCAGAGGACAGGGACAACCAAGGGGTATGGCTACACCTTC; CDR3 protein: CASSPQRTGTTKGYGYTF
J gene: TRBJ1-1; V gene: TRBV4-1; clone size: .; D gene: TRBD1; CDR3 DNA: TGCGCCAGCAGCAGTCCGGGACAGGGCGGGTACACTGAAGCTTTCTTT; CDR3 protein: CASSSPGQGGYTEAFF
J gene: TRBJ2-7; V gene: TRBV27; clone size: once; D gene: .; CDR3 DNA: TGTGCCAGCAGTGCCATCCCCAGGGGCAGAGCTGAGGCCTACGAGCAGTACTTC; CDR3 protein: CASSAIPRGRAEAYEQYF
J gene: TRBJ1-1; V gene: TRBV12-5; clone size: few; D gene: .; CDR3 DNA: TGTGCTAGTGGTCCGGGTCGTCCCACTGAAGCTTTCTTT; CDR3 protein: CASGPGRPTEAFF
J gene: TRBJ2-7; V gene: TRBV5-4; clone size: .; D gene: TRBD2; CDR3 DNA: TGTGCCAGCAGAATGACTAGCGGGGGCCCTTACGCCTACGAGCAGTACTTC; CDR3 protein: CASRMTSGGPYAYEQYF
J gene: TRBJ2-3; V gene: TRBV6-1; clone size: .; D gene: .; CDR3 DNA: TGTGCCAGCAGTGAATACGGGACAGATACGCAGTATTTT; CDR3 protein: CASSEYGTDTQYF
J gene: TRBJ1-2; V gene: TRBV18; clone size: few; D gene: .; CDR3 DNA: TGTGCCAGCTCACCAAGGGGGTTCTATGGCTACACCTTC; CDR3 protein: CASSPRGFYGYTF
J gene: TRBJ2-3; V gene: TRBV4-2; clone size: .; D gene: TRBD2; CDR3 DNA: TGTGCCAGCAGCCAAACTGGTAGCGGGGGCGTAGATACGCAGTATTTT; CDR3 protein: CASSQTGSGGVDTQYF
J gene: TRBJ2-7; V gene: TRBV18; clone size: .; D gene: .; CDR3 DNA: TGTGCCAGCTCACCGAACGAGGCGGGTTCCTACGAGCAGTACTTC; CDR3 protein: CASSPNEAGSYEQYF
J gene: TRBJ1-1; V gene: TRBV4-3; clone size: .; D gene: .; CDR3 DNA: TGCGCCAGCAGCCAAGCCCGCAGGGGAGCTGAAGCTTTCTTT; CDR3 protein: CASSQARRGAEAFF
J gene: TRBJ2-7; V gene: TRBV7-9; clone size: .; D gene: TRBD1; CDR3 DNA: TGTGCCAGCAGCCTCAACCCGGGACAGGGGATTTGGGAGCAGTACTTC; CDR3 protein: CASSLNPGQGIWEQYF
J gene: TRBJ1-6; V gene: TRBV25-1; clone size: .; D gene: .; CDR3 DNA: TGTGCCAGCCTGGGGGGGTCGCATTCACCCCTCCACTTT; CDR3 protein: CASLGGSHSPLHF
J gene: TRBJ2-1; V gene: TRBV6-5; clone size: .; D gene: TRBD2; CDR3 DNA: TGTGCCAGCAGTTACTCGGGACTAGCGGGCAATGAGCAGTTCTTC; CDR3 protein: CASSYSGLAGNEQFF
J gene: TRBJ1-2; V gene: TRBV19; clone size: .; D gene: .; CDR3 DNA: TGTGCCAGTAGTATCCCGGGTCCAACTAACTATGGCTACACCTTC; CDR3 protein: CASSIPGPTNYGYTF
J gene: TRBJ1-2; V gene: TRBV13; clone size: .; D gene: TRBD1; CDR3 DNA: TGTGCCAGCAGCTTAGAGGGGGCTGAAGGCTACACCTTC; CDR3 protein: CASSLEGAEGYTF
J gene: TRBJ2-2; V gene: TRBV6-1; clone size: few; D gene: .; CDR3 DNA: TGTGCCAGCAGTGACGGCAGGGCCGGGGAGCTGTTTTTT; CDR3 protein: CASSDGRAGELFF
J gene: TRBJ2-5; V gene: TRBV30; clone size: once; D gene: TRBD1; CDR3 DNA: TGTGCCTGGAGTTTAGGACAGGGTGTTGAGACCCAGTACTTC; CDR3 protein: CAWSLGQGVETQYF